The 8 T cell receptor beta chains below come from one sample, sequenced in a study of blood T cell repertoires in COVID-19. TCRdb's table, derived via immunoSEQ multiplex PCR, lists solely in-frame clones and lacks some. The data contain about 160,000 clones, approximately 92% of them singletons. The sequenced material came from peripheral blood. The receptors shown here come from a woman aged 45-65 years with acute or convalescent COVID-19.

The genes are TRBV28 and TRBJ1-4, with 7 bases matching TRBD1. The germline V gene has CDR1 MDHEN and CDR2 SYDVKM. The CDR3 contains 13 residues. V shed 2 bases, J shed 7 bases, and the junction held 1 base outside the gene matches. The CDR3 DNA sequence: TGTGCCAGCAGTTTAAACAGGGGTGAAAAACTGTTTTTT. It is translated as CASSLNRGEKLFF.

V gene TRBV30 combines with J gene TRBJ2-6; 8 bases are a match to TRBD1. V dropped 1 base and J dropped 2; count of bases not matched to a gene: 1. CDR3 length equals 15 residues. Germline V gene data show CDR1 as GTSNPN and CDR2 as SVGIG (reference sequence). CDR3 DNA: TGTGCCTGGAGTGGGACAGGGACTGGGGCCAACGTCCTGACTTTC. Translated, it gives CAWSGTGTGANVLTF.

The rearrangement joins TRBV9 to TRBJ1-1; 9 nucleotides agree with TRBD1. V lost 4 bases to trimming and J lost 4 bases; unmatched junction nucleotides: 2. The V gene's germline CDR1 is SGDLS and CDR2 YYNGEE. The CDR3 consists of 13 residues. CDR3 loop: CASSTTGGTEAFF. CDR3 DNA: TGTGCCAGCAGCACGACAGGGGGCACTGAAGCTTTCTTT.

This sequence joins TRBV28 and TRBJ2-7, with unresolved D. Germline lookup yields CDR1 MDHEN and CDR2 SYDVKM. V lost 6 bases, J lost 7 bases, and 13 bases lay in between. The CDR3 is 12 amino acids. CDR3 amino acids: CASRSDSMEQYF. CDR3 nucleotides: TGTGCCAGCAGATCCGACTCCATGGAGCAGTACTTC.

V and J are TRBV2 and TRBJ2-6; 12 bases agree with TRBD1. Looked up from germline, CDR1 is SNHLY and CDR2 is FYNNEI. The length of the CDR3 is 18 residues. The trim removed 4 bases at V and 3 bases at J, leaving 7 bases unmatched. The CDR3 reads CASSAMGQGALGANVLTF. The CDR3 DNA sequence: TGTGCCAGCAGTGCAATGGGACAGGGGGCGCTTGGGGCCAACGTCCTGACTTTC.

The CDR3 DNA reads TGTGCCAGCATCGGCGGAACCTACGAGCAGTACTTC. Protein product: CASIGGTYEQYF. V usage is TRBV2 and J usage is TRBJ2-7; D call uncertain. Germline lookup yields CDR1 SNHLY and CDR2 FYNNEI. Trimming left V 7 bases short and J 2 bases short, with 9 bases between. This CDR3 is 12 amino acids long.

This rearrangement joins TRBV5-4 to TRBJ1-2; TRBD1 aligns across 8 bases. The germline V gene encodes CDR1 SGHNT and CDR2 YYREEE (reference sequence). With 0 bases clipped from V and 12 bases from J, the junction kept 10 bases outside the gene matches. The CDR3 length is 14 residues. CDR3 residues: CASSLEATDRVHTF. The CDR3 nucleotides are TGTGCCAGCAGCTTGGAGGCAACGGACAGGGTCCACACCTTC.

The rearrangement uses TRBV19 and TRBJ1-5, with 9 bases aligning to TRBD1. Unmatched junction bases numbered 11, after V lost 3 bases and J lost 11 bases. CDR1 is LNHDA, CDR2 SQIVND, per germline (reference sequence). The CDR3 extends over 15 amino acids. DNA of the CDR3: TGTGCCAGTAGTATTTCGGGACAGGGAATCCTGGCCCAGCATTTT. It codes for CASSISGQGILAQHF.